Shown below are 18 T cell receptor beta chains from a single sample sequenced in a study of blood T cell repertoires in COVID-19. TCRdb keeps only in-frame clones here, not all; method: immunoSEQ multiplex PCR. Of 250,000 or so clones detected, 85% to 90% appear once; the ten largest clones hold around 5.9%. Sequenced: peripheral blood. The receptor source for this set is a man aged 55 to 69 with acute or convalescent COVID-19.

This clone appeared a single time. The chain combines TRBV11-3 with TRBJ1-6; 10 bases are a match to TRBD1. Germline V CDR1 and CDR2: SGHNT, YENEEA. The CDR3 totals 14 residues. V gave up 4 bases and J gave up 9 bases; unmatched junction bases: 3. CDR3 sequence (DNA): TGTGCCAGCAGCTCGGGACAGGGGATTTCACCCCTCCACTTT. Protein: CASSSGQGISPLHF. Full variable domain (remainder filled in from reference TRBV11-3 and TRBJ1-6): EAGVVQSPRYKIIEKKQPVAFWCNPISGHNTLYWYLQNLGQGPELLIRYENEEAVDDSQLPKDRFSAERLKGVDSTLKIQPAELGDSAVYLCASSSGQGISPLHFGNGTRLTVT.

CDR3 DNA sequence: TGTGCCAGCTCCCGAAATCAGGGGAACACTGAAGCTTTCTTT. It encodes CASSRNQGNTEAFF. The genes are TRBV18 and TRBJ1-1, with TRBD1 as a possible D gene (5 bases). Per germline, CDR1 KGHSH and CDR2 LQKENI. The CDR3 loop spans 14 amino acids. V was cut by 6 bases and J by 1 base, with 12 bases left in between.

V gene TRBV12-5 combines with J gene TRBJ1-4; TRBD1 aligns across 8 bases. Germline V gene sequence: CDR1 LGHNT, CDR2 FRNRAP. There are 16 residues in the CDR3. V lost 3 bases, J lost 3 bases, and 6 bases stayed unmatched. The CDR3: CASGLQTTGANEKLFF. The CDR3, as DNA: TGTGCTAGTGGTTTACAAACGACAGGGGCTAATGAAAAACTGTTTTTT. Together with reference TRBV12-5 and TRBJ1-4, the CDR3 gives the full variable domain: DARVTQTPRHKVTEMGQEVTMRCQPILGHNTVFWYRQTMMQGLELLAYFRNRAPLDDSGMPKDRFSAEMPDATLATLKIQPSEPRDSAVYFCASGLQTTGANEKLFFGSGTQLSVL.

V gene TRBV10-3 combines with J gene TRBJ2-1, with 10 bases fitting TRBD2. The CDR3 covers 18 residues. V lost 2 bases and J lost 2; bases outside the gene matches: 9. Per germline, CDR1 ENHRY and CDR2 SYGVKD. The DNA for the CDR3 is TGTGCCATCAGTGAGGCGTCCGGGACTAGCGAAACCTACAATGAGCAGTTCTTC. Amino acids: CAISEASGTSETYNEQFF.

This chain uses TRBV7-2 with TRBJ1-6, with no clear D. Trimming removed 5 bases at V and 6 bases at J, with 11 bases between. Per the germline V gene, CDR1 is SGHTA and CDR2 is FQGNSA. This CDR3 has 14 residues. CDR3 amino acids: CASSLLKANSPLHF. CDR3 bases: TGTGCCAGCAGCCTACTAAAAGCTAATTCACCCCTCCACTTT.

CDR3 nucleotides: TGTGCCAGCAGCGTAGCAGGGACGGGGGCAGATACGCAGTATTTT. As protein: CASSVAGTGADTQYF. This chain links TRBV9 with TRBJ2-3; TRBD2 is a possible D gene (6 bases). The germline V and J ends were trimmed by 0 bases and 4 bases, with 12 bases remaining between them. Germline assignment: CDR1 SGDLS and CDR2 YYNGEE. This CDR3 has 15 amino acids.

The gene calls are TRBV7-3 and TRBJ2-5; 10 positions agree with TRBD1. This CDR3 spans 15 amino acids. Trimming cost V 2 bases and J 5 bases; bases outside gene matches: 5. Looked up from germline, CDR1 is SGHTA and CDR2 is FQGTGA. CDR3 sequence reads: CASSLGGQGWETQYF. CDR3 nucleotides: TGTGCCAGCAGCTTAGGGGGACAGGGGTGGGAGACCCAGTACTTC.

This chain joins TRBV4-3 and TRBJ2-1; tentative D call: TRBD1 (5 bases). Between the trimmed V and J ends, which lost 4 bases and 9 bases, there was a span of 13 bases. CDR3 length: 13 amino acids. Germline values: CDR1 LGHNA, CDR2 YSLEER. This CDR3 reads CASSPLTESEQFF. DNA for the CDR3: TGCGCCAGCAGCCCCTTGACAGAAAGTGAGCAGTTCTTC.

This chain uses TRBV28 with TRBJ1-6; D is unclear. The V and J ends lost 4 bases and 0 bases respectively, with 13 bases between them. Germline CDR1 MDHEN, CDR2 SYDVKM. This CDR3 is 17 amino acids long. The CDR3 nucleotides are TGTGCCAGCAGTTCCCCGGGTCTCAGCTCCTATAATTCACCCCTCCACTTT. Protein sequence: CASSSPGLSSYNSPLHF.

CDR3 loop: CATGGREKQYNEQFF. CDR3 DNA sequence: TGTGCCACCGGAGGCCGGGAGAAACAATACAATGAGCAGTTCTTC. The chain uses TRBV15 and TRBJ2-1; the D gene is possibly TRBD2 (6 bases). V was trimmed by 8 bases and J by 4 bases, leaving 18 bases between them. This CDR3 is built from 15 residues. Germline lookup yields CDR1 LNHNV and CDR2 YYDKDF (reference sequence).

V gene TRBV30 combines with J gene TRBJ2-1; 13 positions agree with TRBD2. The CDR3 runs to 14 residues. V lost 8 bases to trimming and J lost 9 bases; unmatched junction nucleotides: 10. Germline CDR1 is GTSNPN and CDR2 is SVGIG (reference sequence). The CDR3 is CAQAGLAGESEQFF. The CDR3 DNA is TGTGCCCAGGCAGGACTAGCGGGAGAAAGTGAGCAGTTCTTC. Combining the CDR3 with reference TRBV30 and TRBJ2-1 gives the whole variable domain SQTIHQWPATLVQPVGSPLSLECTVEGTSNPNLYWYRQAAGRGLQLLFYSVGIGQISSEVPQNLSASRPQDRQFILSSKKLLLSDSGFYLCAQAGLAGESEQFFGPGTRLTVL.

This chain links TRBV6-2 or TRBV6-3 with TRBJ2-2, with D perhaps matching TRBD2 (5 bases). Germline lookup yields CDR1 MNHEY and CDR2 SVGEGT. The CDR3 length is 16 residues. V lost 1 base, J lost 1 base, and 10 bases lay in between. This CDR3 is CASSYFRGRNTGELFF. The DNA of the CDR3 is TGTGCCAGCAGTTACTTCCGGGGAAGGAACACCGGGGAGCTGTTTTTT.

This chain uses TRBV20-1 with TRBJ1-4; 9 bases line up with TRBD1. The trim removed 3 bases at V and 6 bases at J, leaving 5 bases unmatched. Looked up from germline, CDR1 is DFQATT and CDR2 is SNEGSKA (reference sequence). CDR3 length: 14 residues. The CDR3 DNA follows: TGCAGTGCTAGTGAACAGGGGGCTTATGAAAAACTGTTTTTT. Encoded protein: CSASEQGAYEKLFF.

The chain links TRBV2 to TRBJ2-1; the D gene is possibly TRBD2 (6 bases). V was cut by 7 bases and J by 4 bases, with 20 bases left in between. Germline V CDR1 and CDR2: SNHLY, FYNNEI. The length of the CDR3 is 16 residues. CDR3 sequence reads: CASIPRWGDLYNEQFF. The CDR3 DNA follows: TGTGCCAGCATCCCAAGGTGGGGGGATCTTTACAATGAGCAGTTCTTC.

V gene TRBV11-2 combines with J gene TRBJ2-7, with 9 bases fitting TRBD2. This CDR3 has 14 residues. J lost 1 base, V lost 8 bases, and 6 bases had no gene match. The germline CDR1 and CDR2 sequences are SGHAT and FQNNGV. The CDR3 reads CASAGTSGSYEQYF. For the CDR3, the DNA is TGTGCCAGCGCGGGAACTAGCGGGTCCTACGAGCAGTACTTC.

CDR3 nucleotides: TGTGCCAGCTCGGGACTCCCGGCAGACATTCAGTACTTC. The encoded protein is CASSGLPADIQYF. The rearrangement joins TRBV7-9 to TRBJ2-4, with D perhaps TRBD2 (6 bases). V lost 8 bases, J lost 8 bases, and 16 bases lay in between. The germline V gene has CDR1 SEHNR and CDR2 FQNEAQ (reference sequence). CDR3 length: 13 amino acids. The complete variable domain, with remaining parts taken from reference TRBV7-9 and TRBJ2-4, reads DTGVSQNPRHKITKRGQNVTFRCDPISEHNRLYWYRQTLGQGPEFLTYFQNEAQLEKSRLLSDRFSAERPKGSFSTLEIQRTEQGDSAMYLCASSGLPADIQYFGAGTRLSVL.

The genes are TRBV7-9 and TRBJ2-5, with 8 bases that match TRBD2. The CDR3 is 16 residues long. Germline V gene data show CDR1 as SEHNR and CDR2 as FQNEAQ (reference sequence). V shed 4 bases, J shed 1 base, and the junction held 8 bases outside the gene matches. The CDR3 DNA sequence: TGTGCCAGCAGCTCACGACTAGCGTCCATCCAAGAGACCCAGTACTTC. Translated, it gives CASSSRLASIQETQYF. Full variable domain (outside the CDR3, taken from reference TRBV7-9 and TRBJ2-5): DTGVSQNPRHKITKRGQNVTFRCDPISEHNRLYWYRQTLGQGPEFLTYFQNEAQLEKSRLLSDRFSAERPKGSFSTLEIQRTEQGDSAMYLCASSSRLASIQETQYFGPGTRLLVL.

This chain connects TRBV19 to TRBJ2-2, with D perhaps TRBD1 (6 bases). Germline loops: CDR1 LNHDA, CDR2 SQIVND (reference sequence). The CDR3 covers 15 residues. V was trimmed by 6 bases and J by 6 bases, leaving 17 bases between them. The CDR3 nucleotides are TGTGCCAGTAGCCCCAGGGGCAAGACCCCCGGGGAGCTGTTTTTT. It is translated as CASSPRGKTPGELFF.